The present T cell receptor (beta chain) was sequenced within a study of T cell changes during pregnancy in multiple sclerosis. Assay used: immunoSEQ multiplex PCR; TCRdb lists only in-frame clones, some missing. Of around 20,000 clones listed, about 85% are singletons. This material consisted of CD8+ T cells from peripheral blood mononuclear cells, taken in the first trimester of pregnancy. This receptor was taken from a female donor in good health, enrolled as a control in a pregnancy study.

The CDR3 nucleotides are TGTGCCAGCAGAATCCAGGGGTGGGGCGAGCAGTTCTTC. This sequence encodes CASRIQGWGEQFF. J is TRBJ2-1 and V is TRBV28; possible D gene TRBD1, 6 bases. Germline V CDR1 and CDR2: MDHEN, SYDVKM. The V and J ends lost 6 bases and 10 bases respectively, with 16 bases between them. The CDR3 extends over 13 amino acids.